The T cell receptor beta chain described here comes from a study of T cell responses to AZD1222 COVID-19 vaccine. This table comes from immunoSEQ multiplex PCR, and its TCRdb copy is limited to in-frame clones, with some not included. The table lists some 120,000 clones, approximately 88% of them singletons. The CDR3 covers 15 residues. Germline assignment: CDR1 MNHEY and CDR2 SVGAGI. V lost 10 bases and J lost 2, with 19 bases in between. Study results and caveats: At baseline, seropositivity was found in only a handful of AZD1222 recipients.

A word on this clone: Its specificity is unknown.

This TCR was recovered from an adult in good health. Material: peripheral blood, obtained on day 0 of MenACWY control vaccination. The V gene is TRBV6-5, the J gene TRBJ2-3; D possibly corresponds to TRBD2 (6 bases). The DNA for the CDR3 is TGTGCCATAATGGCGTGGGAGGAGGCCACAGATACGCAGTATTTT. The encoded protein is CAIMAWEEATDTQYF.